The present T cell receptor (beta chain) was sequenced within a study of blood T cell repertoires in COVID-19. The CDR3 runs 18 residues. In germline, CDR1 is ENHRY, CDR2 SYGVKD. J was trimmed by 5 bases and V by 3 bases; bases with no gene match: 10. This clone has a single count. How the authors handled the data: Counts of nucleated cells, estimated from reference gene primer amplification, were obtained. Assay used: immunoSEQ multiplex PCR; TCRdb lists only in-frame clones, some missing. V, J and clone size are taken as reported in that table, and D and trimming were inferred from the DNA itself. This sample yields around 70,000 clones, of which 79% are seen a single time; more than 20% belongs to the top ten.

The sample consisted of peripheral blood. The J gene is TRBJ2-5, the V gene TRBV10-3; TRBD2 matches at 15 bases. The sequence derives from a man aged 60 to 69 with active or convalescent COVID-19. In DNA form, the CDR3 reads TGTGCCATCAGTGACGGGACTAGCGGGGGGCCCTTTAGGGAGACCCAGTACTTC. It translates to CAISDGTSGGPFRETQYF.